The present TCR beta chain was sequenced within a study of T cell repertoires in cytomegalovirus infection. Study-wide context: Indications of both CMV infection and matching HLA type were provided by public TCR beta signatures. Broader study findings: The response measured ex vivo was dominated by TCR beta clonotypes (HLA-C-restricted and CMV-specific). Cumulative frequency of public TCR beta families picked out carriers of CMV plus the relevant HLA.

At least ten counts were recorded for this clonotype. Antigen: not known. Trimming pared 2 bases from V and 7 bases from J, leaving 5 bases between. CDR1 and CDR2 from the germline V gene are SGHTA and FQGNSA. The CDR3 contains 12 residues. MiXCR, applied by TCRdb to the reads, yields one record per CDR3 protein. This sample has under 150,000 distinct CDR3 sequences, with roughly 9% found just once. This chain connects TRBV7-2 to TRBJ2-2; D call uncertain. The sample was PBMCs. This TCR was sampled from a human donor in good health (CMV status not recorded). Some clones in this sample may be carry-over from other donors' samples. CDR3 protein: CASSLTDGELFF. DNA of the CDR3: TGTGCCAGCAGCTTAACCGACGGGGAGCTGTTTTTT.